A single sample gave rise to the 13 T cell receptor beta chains below, sequenced in a study of blood T cells in healthy people across ages. The authors ran a second PCR of about 6 to 11 cycles using a sample-barcoded 5' primer and a J-beta primer mix. From the 5' RACE reads, TCRdb called clonotypes with MiXCR, one entry per CDR3 protein. The data hold about 800,000 distinct CDR3 sequences, with about three fifths observed a single time. Material: blood. These receptor sequences come from a man aged 25-40 years in good health.

This clonotype was observed a handful of times. V and J are TRBV20-1 and TRBJ2-1; no definite D call. Trimming took 4 bases from V and 8 from J, leaving 21 bases between them. This CDR3 spans 15 amino acids. CDR1 and CDR2 from the germline V gene are DFQATT and SNEGSKA (reference sequence). CDR3 loop: CSAKSQILGTHEQFF. The CDR3 region has the DNA TGCAGTGCTAAGTCTCAGATTCTAGGAACGCATGAGCAGTTCTTC.

The rearrangement links TRBV28 to TRBJ2-7; possibly TRBD2 for D (6 bases). V shed 6 bases and J shed 6 bases, with 9 bases lying between them. Germline loops: CDR1 MDHEN, CDR2 SYDVKM. The CDR3 is 11 residues long. CDR3 region: CASRDYLEQYF. DNA of the CDR3: TGTGCCAGCAGGGACTATCTCGAGCAGTACTTC.

The rearrangement uses TRBV13 and TRBJ2-2, with D perhaps matching TRBD2 (5 bases). CDR1 and CDR2 (germline): PRHDT, FYEKMQ (reference sequence). Trimming removed 0 bases from V and 4 bases from J, with 9 bases in between. The CDR3 length is 15 residues. CDR3 nucleotides: TGTGCCAGCAGCTTAGGCCGGGGAATCACCGGGGAGCTGTTTTTT. It yields the protein CASSLGRGITGELFF.

The V gene is TRBV20-1, the J gene TRBJ1-2, with a tentative D call TRBD1 (5 bases). V lost 6 bases to trimming and J lost 2 bases, with 13 bases between them. CDR1 DFQATT and CDR2 SNEGSKA come from the germline V gene (reference sequence). The CDR3 is 13 amino acids. The CDR3 sequence: CSARDGLNYGYTF. The CDR3 nucleotides are TGCAGTGCCCGGGACGGACTAAACTATGGCTACACCTTC.

The rearrangement links TRBV12-5 to TRBJ2-1; D is possibly TRBD2 (5 bases). The CDR3 totals 16 residues. Germline V gene lookup returns CDR1 LGHNT and CDR2 FRNRAP. The V end was cut by 1 base, the J end by 4 bases, with 14 bases between. CDR3 region: CASGLGGYVQYNEQFF. The CDR3 nucleotides read TGTGCTAGTGGTTTGGGCGGGTATGTTCAATACAATGAGCAGTTCTTC.

V and J are TRBV25-1 and TRBJ2-1, with unresolved D. Trimming took 3 bases from V and 8 from J, leaving 11 bases between them. CDR3 length: 13 amino acids. Looked up from germline, CDR1 is MGHDK and CDR2 is SYGVNS. The CDR3 is CASSDPNKDEQFF. CDR3 bases: TGTGCCAGCAGTGATCCGAATAAGGATGAGCAGTTCTTC.

The chain joins TRBV24-1 to TRBJ2-2, with a possible D match to TRBD2 (6 bases). The CDR3 is 15 amino acids. V dropped 8 bases and J dropped 3 bases, with 15 bases sitting between them. Germline V gene lookup returns CDR1 KGHDR and CDR2 SFDVKD. CDR3 coding DNA: TGTGCCACCATGGCTAGCGATCTCGACACCGGGGAGCTGTTTTTT. The encoded protein is CATMASDLDTGELFF.

The genes are TRBV4-2 and TRBJ1-1; tentative D call: TRBD1 (5 bases). Germline values: CDR1 LGHNA, CDR2 YNFKEQ. The CDR3 loop spans 13 amino acids. Trimming shortened V by 0 bases and J by 8 bases, and 10 bases separated the two germline ends. The CDR3 spells CASSQDSGCEAFF. The CDR3 bases are TGTGCCAGCAGCCAAGACTCAGGGTGCGAAGCTTTCTTT.

The genes are TRBV5-6 and TRBJ2-7; D is unclear. The end of the DNA aligns better with TRBJ2-5, so the J call may be wrong. Germline V CDR1 and CDR2: SGHDT, YYEEEE. The length of the CDR3 is 16 residues. CDR3 loop: CASSPPERSPRETQYF. The CDR3 coding sequence is TGTGCCAGCAGCCCGCCCGAACGTAGCCCTCGTGAGACCCAGTACTTC.

This chain uses TRBV20-1 with TRBJ2-5, with D possibly TRBD2 on 6 matching bases. Trimming stripped 5 bases from V and 2 bases from J, with 12 bases between. Germline-derived CDR1 and CDR2 are DFQATT and SNEGSKA (reference sequence). This CDR3 is built from 13 residues. CDR3 nucleotide sequence: TGCAGTGCTCCTTGGCGGGGTCAAGAGACCCAGTACTTC. It translates to CSAPWRGQETQYF.

The chain links TRBV6-1 to TRBJ2-3; D not certain. V lost 6 bases and J lost 0, with 13 bases in between. Germline V gene lookup returns CDR1 MNHNS and CDR2 SASEGT. This CDR3 has 15 residues. Here the CDR3 reads CASREQSLSTDTQYF. CDR3 sequence (DNA): TGTGCCAGCAGGGAACAATCACTGAGCACAGATACGCAGTATTTT.

This chain links TRBV29-1 with TRBJ2-5; possibly TRBD1 or TRBD2 for D (6 bases each). The CDR3 covers 14 residues. Germline V gene sequence: CDR1 SQVTM, CDR2 ANQGSEA. V dropped 3 bases and J dropped 3 bases, with 14 bases sitting between them. The DNA of the CDR3 is TGCAGCGTTGAGAACTTGAGGGGGGAAGAGACCCAGTACTTC. It translates to CSVENLRGEETQYF.

The chain couples TRBV7-8 to TRBJ2-7; 13 bases are a match to TRBD2. Germline loops: CDR1 SGHVS, CDR2 FQNEAQ. Trimming cost V 6 bases and J 0 bases; bases outside gene matches: 8. The CDR3 consists of 17 residues. The CDR3 DNA reads as TGTGCCAGCAGTCGAACTAGCGGGGGGGCCCTCTCCTACGAGCAGTACTTC. It encodes CASSRTSGGALSYEQYF.